This T cell receptor beta chain was sequenced for a study of T cell changes during pregnancy in multiple sclerosis. Profiled with immunoSEQ multiplex PCR; TCRdb holds only in-frame clones, not every one. Of 35,000 or so clones in the sample, around 91% were seen once. Specimen: CD8+ T cells from peripheral blood mononuclear cells, collected in the third trimester of pregnancy. The origin of this receptor is a female donor with multiple sclerosis, enrolled in a pregnancy study.

The CDR3 region is CASSYTGILTNTEAFF. In nucleotides, the CDR3 is TGTGCCAGCAGTTATACAGGGATCCTAACGAACACTGAAGCTTTCTTT. The chain carries TRBV2 and TRBJ1-1; D is possibly TRBD1 (6 bases). Germline V lookup: CDR1 SNHLY, CDR2 FYNNEI. The CDR3 consists of 16 residues. V was trimmed by 5 bases and J by 1 base, leaving 17 bases between them.